This T cell receptor beta chain is from a study of PD-1 blockade in classical Hodgkin lymphoma. General study points: Nivolumab initiation under 1 year post-ASCT meant exclusion. Complete responders' diversity at baseline resembled that of newly diagnosed patients.

The J segment lost 4 bases and the V segment lost 6 bases, leaving 6 bases of the junction unmatched. The CDR3 is 13 residues long. Germline CDR1 and CDR2: MNHNY and SVGAGI (reference sequence). Time point meaning: cycle 4 day 1 (C4D1), after less than 7 weeks of nivolumab. Each and every patient relapsed after autologous stem cell transplantation, and patients got differing brentuximab vedotin exposure. Magnetic negative selection served to purify CD4+ T cells out of PBMCs that had been thawed. Complete response, partial response or progressive disease constituted the best response categories observed. Produced via immunoSEQ multiplex PCR; TCRdb's table is partial and in-frame only. The profile covers fewer than 25,000 clones, with over 80% appearing a single time and roughly 2.7% taken by the ten largest. Comment on this clone: Its antigen is still unknown.

The source was CD4+ T cells from blood, collected before the fourth cycle of nivolumab. This receptor was identified in a human donor with classical Hodgkin lymphoma. This sequence joins TRBV6-6 and TRBJ2-7; TRBD1 aligns across 7 bases. The CDR3: CASSHRGLYEQYF. The DNA of the CDR3 is TGTGCCAGCAGCCACAGGGGATTGTACGAGCAGTACTTC.